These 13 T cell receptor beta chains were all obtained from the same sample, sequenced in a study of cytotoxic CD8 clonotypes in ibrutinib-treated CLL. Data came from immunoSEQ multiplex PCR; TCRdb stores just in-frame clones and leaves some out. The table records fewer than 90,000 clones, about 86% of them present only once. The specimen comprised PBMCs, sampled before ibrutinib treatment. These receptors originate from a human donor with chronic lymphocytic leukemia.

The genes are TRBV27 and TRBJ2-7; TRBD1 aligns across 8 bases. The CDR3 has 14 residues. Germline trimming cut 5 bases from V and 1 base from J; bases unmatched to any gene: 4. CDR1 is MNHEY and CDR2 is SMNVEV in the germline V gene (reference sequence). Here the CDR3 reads CASSRTGSSYEQYF. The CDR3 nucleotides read TGTGCCAGCAGTCGGACAGGGAGTTCCTACGAGCAGTACTTC.

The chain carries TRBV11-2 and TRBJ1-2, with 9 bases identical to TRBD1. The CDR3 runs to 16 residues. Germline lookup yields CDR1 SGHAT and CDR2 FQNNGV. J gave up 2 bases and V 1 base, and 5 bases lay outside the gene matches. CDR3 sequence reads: CASSLGDRGLNYGYTF. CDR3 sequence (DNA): TGTGCCAGCAGCTTAGGAGACAGGGGGTTAAACTATGGCTACACCTTC.

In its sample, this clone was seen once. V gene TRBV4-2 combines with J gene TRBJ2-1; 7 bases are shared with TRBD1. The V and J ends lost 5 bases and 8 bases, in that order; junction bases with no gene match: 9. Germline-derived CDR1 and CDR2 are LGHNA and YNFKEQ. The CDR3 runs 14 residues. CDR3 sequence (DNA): TGTGCCAGCAGCTTGGCAGGGGGACGGGATGAGCAGTTCTTC. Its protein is CASSLAGGRDEQFF.

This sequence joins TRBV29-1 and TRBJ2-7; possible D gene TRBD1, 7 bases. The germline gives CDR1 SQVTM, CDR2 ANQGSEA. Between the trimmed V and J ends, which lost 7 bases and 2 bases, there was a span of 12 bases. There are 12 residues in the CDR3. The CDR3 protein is CSAAGQPYEQYF. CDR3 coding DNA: TGCAGCGCCGCGGGACAGCCCTACGAGCAGTACTTC.

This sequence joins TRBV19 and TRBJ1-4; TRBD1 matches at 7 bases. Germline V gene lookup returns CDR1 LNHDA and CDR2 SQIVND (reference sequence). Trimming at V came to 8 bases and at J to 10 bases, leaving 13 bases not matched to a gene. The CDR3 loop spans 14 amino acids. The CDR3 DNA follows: TGTGCCAGTCGAGCCGGGACAGCGCCGGGAAAACTGTTTTTT. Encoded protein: CASRAGTAPGKLFF.

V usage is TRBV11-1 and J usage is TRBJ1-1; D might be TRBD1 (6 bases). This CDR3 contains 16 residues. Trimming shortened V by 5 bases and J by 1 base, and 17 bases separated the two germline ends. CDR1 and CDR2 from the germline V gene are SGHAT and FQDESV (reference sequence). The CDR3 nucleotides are TGTGCCAGCAGCATACCCGGGACACCTGCGAACACTGAAGCTTTCTTT. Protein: CASSIPGTPANTEAFF.

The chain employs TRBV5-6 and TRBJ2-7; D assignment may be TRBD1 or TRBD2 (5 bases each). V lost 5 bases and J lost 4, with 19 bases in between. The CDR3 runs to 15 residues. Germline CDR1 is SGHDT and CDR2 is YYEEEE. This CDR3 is CASSSIPQGPYEQYF. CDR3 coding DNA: TGTGCCAGCAGTTCCATCCCCCAGGGACCATACGAGCAGTACTTC.

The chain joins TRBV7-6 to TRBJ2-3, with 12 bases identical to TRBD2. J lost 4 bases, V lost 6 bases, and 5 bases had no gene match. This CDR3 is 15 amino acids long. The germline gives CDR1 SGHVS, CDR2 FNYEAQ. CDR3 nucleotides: TGTGCCAGCAGGGTGACTAGCGGGGGCCCAGATACGCAGTATTTT. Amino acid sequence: CASRVTSGGPDTQYF.

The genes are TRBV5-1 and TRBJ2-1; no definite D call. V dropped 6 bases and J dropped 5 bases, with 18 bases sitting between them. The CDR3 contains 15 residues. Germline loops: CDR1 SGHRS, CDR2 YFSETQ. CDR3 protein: CASTFVRSGDNEQFF. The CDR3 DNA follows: TGCGCCAGCACCTTCGTCCGTAGTGGGGACAATGAGCAGTTCTTC.

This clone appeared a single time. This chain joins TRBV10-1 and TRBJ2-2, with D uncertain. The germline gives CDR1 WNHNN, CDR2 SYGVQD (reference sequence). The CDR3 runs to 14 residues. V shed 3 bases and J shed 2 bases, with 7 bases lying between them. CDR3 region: CASSDRSNTGELFF. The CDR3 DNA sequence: TGCGCCAGCAGTGATCGAAGTAACACCGGGGAGCTGTTTTTT.

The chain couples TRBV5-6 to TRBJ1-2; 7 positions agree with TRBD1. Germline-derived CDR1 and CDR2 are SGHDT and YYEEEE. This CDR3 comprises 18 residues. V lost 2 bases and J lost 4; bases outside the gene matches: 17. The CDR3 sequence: CASSLYVGTDTTFYGYTF. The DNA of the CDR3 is TGTGCCAGCAGCTTATACGTTGGGACAGACACAACTTTCTATGGCTACACCTTC.

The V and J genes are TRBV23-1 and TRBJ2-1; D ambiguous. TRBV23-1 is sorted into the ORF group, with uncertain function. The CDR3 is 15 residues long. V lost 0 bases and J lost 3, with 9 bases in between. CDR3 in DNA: TGCGCCAGCAGTCAATCCAGCTTTTACTACAATGAGCAGTTCTTC. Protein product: CASSQSSFYYNEQFF.

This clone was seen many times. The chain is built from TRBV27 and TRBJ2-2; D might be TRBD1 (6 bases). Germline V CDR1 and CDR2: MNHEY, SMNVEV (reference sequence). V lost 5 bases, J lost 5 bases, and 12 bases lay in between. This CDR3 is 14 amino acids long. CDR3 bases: TGTGCCAGCAGTCATACAGGGTTGACCGGGGAGCTGTTTTTT. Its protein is CASSHTGLTGELFF.